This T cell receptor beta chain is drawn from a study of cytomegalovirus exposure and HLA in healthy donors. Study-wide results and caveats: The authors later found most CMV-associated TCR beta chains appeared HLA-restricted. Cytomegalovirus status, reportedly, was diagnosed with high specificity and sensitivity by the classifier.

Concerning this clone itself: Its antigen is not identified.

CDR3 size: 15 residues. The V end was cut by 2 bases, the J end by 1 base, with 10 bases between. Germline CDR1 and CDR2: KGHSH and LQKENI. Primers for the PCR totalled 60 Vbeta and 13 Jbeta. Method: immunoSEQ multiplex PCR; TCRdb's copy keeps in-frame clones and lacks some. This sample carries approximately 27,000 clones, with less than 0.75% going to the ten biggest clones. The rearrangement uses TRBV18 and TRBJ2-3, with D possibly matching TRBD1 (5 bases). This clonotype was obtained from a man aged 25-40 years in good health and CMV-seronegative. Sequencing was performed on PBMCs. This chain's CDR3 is CASSPSGHRTDTQYF. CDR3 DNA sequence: TGTGCCAGCTCACCATCCGGACACCGCACAGATACGCAGTATTTT.